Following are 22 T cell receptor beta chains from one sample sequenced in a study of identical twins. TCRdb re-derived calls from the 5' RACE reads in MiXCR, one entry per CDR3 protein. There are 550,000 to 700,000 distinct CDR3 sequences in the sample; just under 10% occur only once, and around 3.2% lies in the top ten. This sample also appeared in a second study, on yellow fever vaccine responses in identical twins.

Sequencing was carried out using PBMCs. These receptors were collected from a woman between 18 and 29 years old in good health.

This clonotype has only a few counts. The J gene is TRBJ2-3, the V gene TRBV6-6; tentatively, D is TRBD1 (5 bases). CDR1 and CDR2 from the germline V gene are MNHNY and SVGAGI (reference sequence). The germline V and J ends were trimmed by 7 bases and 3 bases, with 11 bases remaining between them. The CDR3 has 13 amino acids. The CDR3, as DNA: TGTGCCAGCACTTATCAGGGTACAGATACGCAGTATTTT. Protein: CASTYQGTDTQYF.

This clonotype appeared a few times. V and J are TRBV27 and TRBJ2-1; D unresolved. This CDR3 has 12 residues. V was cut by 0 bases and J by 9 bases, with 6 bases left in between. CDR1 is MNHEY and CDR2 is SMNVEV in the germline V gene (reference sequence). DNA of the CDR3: TGTGCCAGCAGTTTATCCTGGGGTGAGCAGTTCTTC. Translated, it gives CASSLSWGEQFF.

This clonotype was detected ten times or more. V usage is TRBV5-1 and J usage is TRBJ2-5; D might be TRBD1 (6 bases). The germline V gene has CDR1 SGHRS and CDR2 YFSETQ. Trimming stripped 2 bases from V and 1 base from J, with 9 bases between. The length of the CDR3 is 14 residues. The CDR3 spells CASSLMTGQETQYF. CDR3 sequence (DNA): TGCGCCAGCAGCTTAATGACAGGCCAAGAGACCCAGTACTTC. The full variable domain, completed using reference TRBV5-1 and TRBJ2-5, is KAGVTQTPRYLIKTRGQQVTLSCSPISGHRSVSWYQQTPGQGLQFLFEYFSETQRNKGNFPGRFSGRQFSNSRSEMNVSTLELGDSALYLCASSLMTGQETQYFGPGTRLLVL.

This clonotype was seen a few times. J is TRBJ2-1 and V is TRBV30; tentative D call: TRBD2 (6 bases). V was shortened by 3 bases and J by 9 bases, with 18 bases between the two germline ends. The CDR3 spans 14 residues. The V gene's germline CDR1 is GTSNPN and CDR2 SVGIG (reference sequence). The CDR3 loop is CAWRGGGALGEQFF. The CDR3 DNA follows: TGTGCCTGGAGGGGGGGAGGTGCCCTCGGTGAGCAGTTCTTC.

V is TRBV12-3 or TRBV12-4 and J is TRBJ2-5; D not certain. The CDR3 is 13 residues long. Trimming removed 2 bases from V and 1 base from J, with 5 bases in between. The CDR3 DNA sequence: TGTGCCAGCAGTTTATACATCCAAGAGACCCAGTACTTC. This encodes CASSLYIQETQYF.

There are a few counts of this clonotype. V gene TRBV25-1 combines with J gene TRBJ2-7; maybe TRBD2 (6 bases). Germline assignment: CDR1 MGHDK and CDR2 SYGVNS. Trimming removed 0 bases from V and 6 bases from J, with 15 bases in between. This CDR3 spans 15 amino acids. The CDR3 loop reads CASSEYVRGGGEQYF. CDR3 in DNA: TGTGCCAGCAGTGAATATGTCCGGGGAGGAGGCGAGCAGTACTTC.

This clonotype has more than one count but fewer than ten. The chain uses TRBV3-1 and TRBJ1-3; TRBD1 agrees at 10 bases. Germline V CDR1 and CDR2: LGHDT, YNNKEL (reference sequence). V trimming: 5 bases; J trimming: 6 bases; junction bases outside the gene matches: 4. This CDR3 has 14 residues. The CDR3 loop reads CASSWDRGANTIYF. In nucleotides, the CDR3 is TGTGCCAGCAGCTGGGACAGGGGCGCAAACACCATATATTTT.

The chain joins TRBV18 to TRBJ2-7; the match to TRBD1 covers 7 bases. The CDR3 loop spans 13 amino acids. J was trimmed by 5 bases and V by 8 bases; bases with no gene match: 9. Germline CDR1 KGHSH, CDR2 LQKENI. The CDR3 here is CASATGRRDEQYF. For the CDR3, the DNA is TGTGCCAGCGCGACAGGGAGACGCGACGAGCAGTACTTC.

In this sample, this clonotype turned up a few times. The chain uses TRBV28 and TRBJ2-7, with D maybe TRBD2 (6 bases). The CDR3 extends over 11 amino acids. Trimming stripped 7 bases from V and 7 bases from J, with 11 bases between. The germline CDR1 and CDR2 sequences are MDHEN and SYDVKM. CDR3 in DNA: TGTGCCAGCATTGGGGGGTTTGAGCAGTACTTC. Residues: CASIGGFEQYF. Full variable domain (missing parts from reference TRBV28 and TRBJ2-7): DVKVTQSSRYLVKRTGEKVFLECVQDMDHENMFWYRQDPGLGLRLIYFSYDVKMKEKGDIPEGYSVSREKKERFSLILESASTNQTSMYLCASIGGFEQYFGPGTRLTVT.

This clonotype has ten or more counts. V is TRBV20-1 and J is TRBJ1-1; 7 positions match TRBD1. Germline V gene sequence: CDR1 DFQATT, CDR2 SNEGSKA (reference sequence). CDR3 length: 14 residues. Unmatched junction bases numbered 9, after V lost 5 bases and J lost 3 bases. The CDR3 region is CSAGRGGLYTEAFF. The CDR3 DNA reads TGCAGTGCTGGGCGAGGGGGCTTATACACTGAAGCTTTCTTT.

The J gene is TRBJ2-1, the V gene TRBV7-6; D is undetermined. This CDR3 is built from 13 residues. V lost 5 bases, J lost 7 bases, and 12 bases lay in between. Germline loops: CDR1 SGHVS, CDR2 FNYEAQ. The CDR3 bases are TGTGCCAGCAGCAACCAATTAGGAAATGAGCAGTTCTTC. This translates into CASSNQLGNEQFF.

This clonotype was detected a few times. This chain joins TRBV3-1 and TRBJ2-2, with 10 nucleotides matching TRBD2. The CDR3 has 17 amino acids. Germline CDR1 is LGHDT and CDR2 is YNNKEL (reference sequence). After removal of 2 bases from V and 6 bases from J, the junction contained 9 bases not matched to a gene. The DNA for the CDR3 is TGTGCCAGCAGCCAAAGCGGGAGGGCGATTGGTGCCGGGGAGCTGTTTTTT. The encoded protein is CASSQSGRAIGAGELFF.

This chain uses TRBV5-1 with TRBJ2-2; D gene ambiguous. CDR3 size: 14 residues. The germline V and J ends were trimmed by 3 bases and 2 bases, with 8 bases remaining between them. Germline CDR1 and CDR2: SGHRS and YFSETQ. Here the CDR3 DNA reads TGCGCCAGCAGCTACCGGGCCAACACCGGGGAGCTGTTTTTT. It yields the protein CASSYRANTGELFF.

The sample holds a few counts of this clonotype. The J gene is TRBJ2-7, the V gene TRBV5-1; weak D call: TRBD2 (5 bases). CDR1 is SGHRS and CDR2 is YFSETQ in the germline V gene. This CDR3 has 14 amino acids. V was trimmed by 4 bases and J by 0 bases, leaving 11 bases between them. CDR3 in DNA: TGCGCCAGCAGCATACATAGCGACTCCTACGAGCAGTACTTC. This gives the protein CASSIHSDSYEQYF.

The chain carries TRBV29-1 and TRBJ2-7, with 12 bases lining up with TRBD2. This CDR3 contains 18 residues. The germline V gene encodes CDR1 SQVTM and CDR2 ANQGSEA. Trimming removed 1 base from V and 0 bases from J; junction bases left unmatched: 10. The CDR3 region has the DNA TGCAGCGTTGAAGGCCCCGGGACTAGCGGGTCGCTCTCCTACGAGCAGTACTTC. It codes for CSVEGPGTSGSLSYEQYF.

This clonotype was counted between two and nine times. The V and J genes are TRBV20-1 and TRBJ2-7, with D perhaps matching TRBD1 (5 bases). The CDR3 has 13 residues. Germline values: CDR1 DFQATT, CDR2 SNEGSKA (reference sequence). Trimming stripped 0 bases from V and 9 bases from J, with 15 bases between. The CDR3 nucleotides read TGCAGTGCTAGAGATAGGGGATTTCAGGCGCAGTACTTC. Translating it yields CSARDRGFQAQYF.

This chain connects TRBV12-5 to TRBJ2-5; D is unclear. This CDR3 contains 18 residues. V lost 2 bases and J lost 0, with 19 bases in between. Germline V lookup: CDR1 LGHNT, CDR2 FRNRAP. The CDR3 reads CASGLFTGRPRYQETQYF. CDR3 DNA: TGTGCTAGTGGTTTGTTTACGGGTAGACCCCGCTACCAAGAGACCCAGTACTTC.

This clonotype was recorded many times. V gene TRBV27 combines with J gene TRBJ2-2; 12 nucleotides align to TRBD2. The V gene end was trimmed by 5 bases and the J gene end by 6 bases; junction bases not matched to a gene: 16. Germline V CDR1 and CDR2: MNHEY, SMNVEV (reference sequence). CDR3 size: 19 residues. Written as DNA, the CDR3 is TGTGCCAGCAGTCCACCAACGATGCTAGCGGGAGGGACTCCCGGGGAGCTGTTTTTT. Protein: CASSPPTMLAGGTPGELFF.

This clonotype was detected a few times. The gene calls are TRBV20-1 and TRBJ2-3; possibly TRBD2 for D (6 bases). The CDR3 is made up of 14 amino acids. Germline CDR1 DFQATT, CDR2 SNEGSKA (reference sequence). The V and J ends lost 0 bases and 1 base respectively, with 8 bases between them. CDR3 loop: CSAREGGGTDTQYF. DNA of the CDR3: TGCAGTGCTAGAGAGGGGGGAGGCACAGATACGCAGTATTTT.

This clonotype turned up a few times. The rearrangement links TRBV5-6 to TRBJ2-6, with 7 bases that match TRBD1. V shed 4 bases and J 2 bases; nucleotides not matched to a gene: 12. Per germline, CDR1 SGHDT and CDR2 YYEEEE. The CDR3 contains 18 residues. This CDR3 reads CASSKVFRGGAGANVLTF. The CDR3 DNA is TGTGCCAGCAGCAAAGTTTTTCGAGGGGGCGCTGGGGCCAACGTCCTGACTTTC.

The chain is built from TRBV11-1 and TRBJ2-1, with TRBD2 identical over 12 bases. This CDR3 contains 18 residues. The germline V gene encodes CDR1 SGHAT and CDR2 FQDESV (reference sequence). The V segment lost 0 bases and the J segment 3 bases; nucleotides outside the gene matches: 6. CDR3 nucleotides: TGTGCCAGCAGCTTAGCCGGGCTAGCGGGAGGGGACTACAATGAGCAGTTCTTC. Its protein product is CASSLAGLAGGDYNEQFF.

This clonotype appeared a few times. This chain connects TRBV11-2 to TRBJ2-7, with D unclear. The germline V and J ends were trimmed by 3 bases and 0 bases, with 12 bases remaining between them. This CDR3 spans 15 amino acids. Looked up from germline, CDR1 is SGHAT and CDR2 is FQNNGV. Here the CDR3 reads CASSFGDSASYEQYF. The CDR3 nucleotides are TGTGCCAGCAGCTTTGGCGATTCCGCCTCCTACGAGCAGTACTTC.